The 21 T cell receptor beta chains reported below all come from one sample, sequenced in a study of T cells after yellow fever vaccination. TCRdb ran MiXCR on the 5' RACE reads and lists one entry per CDR3 protein. The data contain 310,000 or so distinct CDR3 sequences, around 7.3% of them singletons. The specimen was PBMCs, collected approximately 40 days after the first yellow fever vaccination. The receptor set was obtained from a man between 18 and 35 years old who received the YFV17D yellow fever vaccine.

This clonotype was counted many times. The gene calls are TRBV7-9 and TRBJ1-2; D not certain. The CDR3 consists of 9 residues. The germline gives CDR1 SEHNR, CDR2 FQNEAQ (reference sequence). Trimming cost V 6 bases and J 11 bases, with 7 bases left between them. In DNA form, the CDR3 reads TGTGCCAGCAGTGCCTCTTACACCTTC. As protein: CASSASYTF.

The sample holds a few counts of this clonotype. This chain joins TRBV9 and TRBJ2-2, with D perhaps TRBD1 or TRBD2 (5 bases each). CDR3 length equals 13 residues. Germline CDR1 SGDLS, CDR2 YYNGEE. V lost 1 base and J lost 6, with 7 bases in between. CDR3 amino acids: CASSVRDPGELFF. The CDR3 nucleotides are TGTGCCAGCAGCGTAAGGGACCCCGGGGAGCTGTTTTTT. Supplemented by reference TRBV9 and TRBJ2-2, the full variable domain reads DSGVTQTPKHLITATGQRVTLRCSPRSGDLSVYWYQQSLDQGLQFLIQYYNGEERAKGNILERFSAQQFPDLHSELNLSSLELGDSALYFCASSVRDPGELFFGEGSRLTVL.

Concerning this clonotype itself: In this CDR3 the conserved last residue, phenylalanine or tryptophan, is missing, so a read error is likely. The CDR3 DNA follows: TGCGCCAGCAGCCAAGATCTGGGGCGTTACAATGAGCAGTTCCTC. Translation: CASSQDLGRYNEQFL. This chain joins TRBV4-1 and TRBJ2-1; D is perhaps TRBD1 (5 bases). The ends were cut back, 0 bases at V and 4 bases at J, with 10 bases in the middle. Per the germline V gene, CDR1 is MGHRA and CDR2 is YSYEKL. This CDR3 spans 15 amino acids.

This clonotype was observed at least ten times. This chain connects TRBV19 to TRBJ2-3; tentatively, D is TRBD1 or TRBD2 (5 bases each). The CDR3 runs 14 residues. Trimming took off 1 base at V and 5 bases at J, with 10 bases between the two ends. Germline CDR1 is LNHDA and CDR2 is SQIVND (reference sequence). This CDR3 is CASSIGGALDTQYF. The DNA of the CDR3 is TGTGCCAGTAGTATAGGAGGGGCGTTAGATACGCAGTATTTT.

The V and J genes are TRBV5-4 and TRBJ1-2; D uncertain. With 0 bases removed from V and 6 bases from J, the gap between germline ends came to 6 bases. CDR3 length: 12 amino acids. The V gene's germline CDR1 is SGHNT and CDR2 YYREEE (reference sequence). CDR3 coding DNA: TGTGCCAGCAGCTTGGGGGCAAATGGCTACACCTTC. Encoded protein: CASSLGANGYTF.

This clonotype showed up many times. The chain has TRBV7-2 and TRBJ2-1; TRBD2 aligns across 8 bases. V shed 4 bases and J 8 bases; nucleotides not matched to a gene: 7. The CDR3 spans 14 residues. CDR1 is SGHTA, CDR2 FQGNSA, per germline. DNA for the CDR3: TGTGCCAGCAGCTCTACGTCGGGGGGGCATGAGCAGTTCTTC. This codes for CASSSTSGGHEQFF.

V gene TRBV6-2 or TRBV6-3 combines with J gene TRBJ1-1; D is possibly TRBD1 (5 bases). With 2 bases removed from V and 1 base from J, the gap between germline ends came to 8 bases. The CDR3 sequence is 14 residues long. The V gene's germline CDR1 is MNHEY and CDR2 SVGEGT. CDR3 sequence (DNA): TGTGCCAGCAGTTACAATGGGGGGAACACTGAAGCTTTCTTT. Translating gives CASSYNGGNTEAFF.

This clonotype was counted only a few times. The chain joins TRBV5-4 to TRBJ2-2; D might be TRBD2 (6 bases). Germline V gene sequence: CDR1 SGHNT, CDR2 YYREEE (reference sequence). Trimming stripped 2 bases from V and 4 bases from J, with 9 bases between. The CDR3 spans 14 residues. DNA for the CDR3: TGTGCCAGCAGCTTTTTCGGGGGCACCGGGGAGCTGTTTTTT. Translation: CASSFFGGTGELFF.

This clonotype occurred many times. The V and J genes are TRBV4-3 and TRBJ2-5, with 7 nucleotides matching TRBD2. The CDR3 spans 14 residues. The V gene's germline CDR1 is LGHNA and CDR2 YSLEER. Losses at the gene ends were 0 bases for V and 6 bases for J; bases not matched to a gene: 4. CDR3 DNA: TGCGCCAGCAGCCAAGAAAGAGGGACTAAGACCCAGTACTTC. Amino acids: CASSQERGTKTQYF.

This clonotype was observed a handful of times. This sequence joins TRBV28 and TRBJ1-5, with 8 positions matching TRBD1. The ends lost 3 bases at V and 4 bases at J; junction bases unmatched: 11. The CDR3 sequence is 17 residues long. Germline V gene sequence: CDR1 MDHEN, CDR2 SYDVKM. DNA of the CDR3: TGTGCCAGCAGTTTGGACAGGGAGGGCCCGAATAATCAGCCCCAGCATTTT. Its protein product is CASSLDREGPNNQPQHF. Together with reference TRBV28 and TRBJ1-5, the CDR3 gives the full variable domain: DVKVTQSSRYLVKRTGEKVFLECVQDMDHENMFWYRQDPGLGLRLIYFSYDVKMKEKGDIPEGYSVSREKKERFSLILESASTNQTSMYLCASSLDREGPNNQPQHFGDGTRLSIL.

V and J are TRBV6-2 or TRBV6-3 and TRBJ2-7; perhaps TRBD1 as D (6 bases). The CDR3 contains 13 residues. Trimming left V 6 bases short and J 3 bases short, with 12 bases between. The germline V gene encodes CDR1 MNHEY and CDR2 SVGEGT. CDR3 sequence (DNA): TGTGCCAGCAGCCCACAGGGTAACTACGAGCAGTACGTC. Its translation: CASSPQGNYEQYV.

The chain recombines TRBV20-1 with TRBJ1-2; D ambiguous. Trimming stripped 5 bases from V and 4 bases from J, with 17 bases between. CDR3 length equals 14 residues. Germline V CDR1 and CDR2: DFQATT, SNEGSKA (reference sequence). As DNA, the CDR3 is TGCAGTGCTGCCGGGTCCCCTGACTTCTATGGCTACACCTTC. This sequence encodes CSAAGSPDFYGYTF.

The table lists this clonotype with a few counts. The rearrangement joins TRBV12-3 or TRBV12-4 to TRBJ1-2; the D is unclear. This CDR3 is built from 14 residues. The germline V and J ends were trimmed by 3 bases and 3 bases, with 11 bases remaining between them. CDR3 DNA: TGTGCCAGCAGTTTTCTTCGTAGAGACTATGGCTACACCTTC. This translates into CASSFLRRDYGYTF.

This clonotype was seen a handful of times. The chain couples TRBV15 to TRBJ2-7, with D possibly TRBD2 on 7 matching bases. This CDR3 is 13 amino acids long. Trimming removed 0 bases at V and 10 bases at J, with 13 bases between. CDR1 LNHNV and CDR2 YYDKDF come from the germline V gene (reference sequence). In DNA, the CDR3 is TGTGCCACCAGCAGAGATAGGGGGGGGGACCAGTACTTC. It specifies CATSRDRGGDQYF.

This clonotype was picked up a small number of times. The chain joins TRBV7-9 to TRBJ1-2; a possible D gene is TRBD1 (5 bases). V lost 5 bases to trimming and J lost 8 bases, with 12 bases between them. Germline V lookup: CDR1 SEHNR, CDR2 FQNEAQ (reference sequence). This CDR3 comprises 12 residues. The CDR3 reads CASSPGTRGYTF. CDR3 nucleotides: TGTGCCAGCAGCCCCGGGACGAGGGGCTACACCTTC.

The rearrangement uses TRBV19 and TRBJ1-5; the D gene is possibly TRBD1 (6 bases). CDR1 and CDR2 from the germline V gene are LNHDA and SQIVND (reference sequence). The CDR3 sequence is 14 residues long. V was pared by 3 bases and J by 5 bases, with 11 bases between. The CDR3 sequence is CASSMGGGHQPQHF. The DNA for the CDR3 is TGTGCCAGTAGTATGGGAGGGGGTCATCAGCCCCAGCATTTT.

The V gene is TRBV18, the J gene TRBJ2-3; D gene uncertain. V was shortened by 0 bases and J by 6 bases, with 13 bases between the two germline ends. The CDR3 is 15 residues long. Germline values: CDR1 KGHSH, CDR2 LQKENI. CDR3: CASSPPPGRLDTQYF. CDR3 DNA: TGTGCCAGCTCACCACCGCCGGGCCGGTTGGATACGCAGTATTTT. The variable domain in full, with the rest retrieved from reference TRBV18 and TRBJ2-3, is NAGVMQNPRHLVRRRGQEARLRCSPMKGHSHVYWYRQLPEEGLKFMVYLQKENIIDESGMPKERFSAEFPKEGPSILRIQQVVRGDSAAYFCASSPPPGRLDTQYFGPGTRLTVL.

This clonotype was counted only a few times. The chain couples TRBV18 to TRBJ1-5; D is undetermined. Germline V lookup: CDR1 KGHSH, CDR2 LQKENI. The CDR3 is made up of 12 amino acids. Trimming pared 6 bases from V and 5 bases from J, leaving 8 bases between. The CDR3 region has the DNA TGTGCCAGCTCTCCCCTTTATCAGCCCCAGCATTTT. Encoded protein: CASSPLYQPQHF.

The CDR3 nucleotides are TGTGCCAGCATCCCAACTAGCGGGGGTAGTGGCACAGATACGCAGTATTTT. Residues: CASIPTSGGSGTDTQYF. This chain joins TRBV12-3 or TRBV12-4 and TRBJ2-3; TRBD2 matches at 11 bases. With 7 bases clipped from V and 1 base from J, the junction kept 10 bases outside the gene matches. CDR3 length: 17 residues.

The rearrangement links TRBV7-2 to TRBJ2-7; 10 positions agree with TRBD2. After removal of 0 bases from V and 2 bases from J, the junction contained 4 bases not matched to a gene. Germline V lookup: CDR1 SGHTA, CDR2 FQGNSA. The CDR3 length is 16 residues. CDR3 nucleotide sequence: TGTGCCAGCAGCTTAGCAGCTAGCGGGGGAGCCTACGAGCAGTACGTC. Its translation is CASSLAASGGAYEQYV.

This rearrangement joins TRBV28 to TRBJ2-7; no definite D call. Trimming removed 2 bases at V and 0 bases at J, with 14 bases between. CDR1 and CDR2 (germline): MDHEN, SYDVKM. This CDR3 spans 16 amino acids. Here the CDR3 DNA reads TGTGCCAGCAGTTTAAGTAGTGTCGGCCACTCCTACGAGCAGTACTTC. Its protein is CASSLSSVGHSYEQYF. The full variable domain, its missing parts supplied by reference TRBV28 and TRBJ2-7, is DVKVTQSSRYLVKRTGEKVFLECVQDMDHENMFWYRQDPGLGLRLIYFSYDVKMKEKGDIPEGYSVSREKKERFSLILESASTNQTSMYLCASSLSSVGHSYEQYFGPGTRLTVT.